Listed below are T cell receptor beta chains from one sample, sequenced in a study of T cells in Graves' hyperthyroidism and ophthalmopathy. MiXCR, applied by TCRdb to the multiplex PCR reads, yields one record per CDR3 protein. Found here are a few hundred thousand distinct CDR3 sequences, approximately 14% of them singletons; the top ten hold about 7%. Sequenced: blood. These receptors all stem from a woman under 40 with Graves' hyperthyroidism. CDR3s include the opening cysteine and the closing phenylalanine or tryptophan. D genes are given only for firm matches. Size is omitted from some rows. Given values are once, few, many or a class for expanded clones.

d_gene | j_gene | v_gene | abundance | CDR3aa | CDR3nt
TRBD2 | TRBJ2-3 | TRBV28 | many | CASSLPWLRGGSPTDTQYF | TGTGCCAGCAGTTTACCTTGGCTCCGGGGGGGTTCGCCCACAGATACGCAGTATTTT
TRBD1 | TRBJ2-4 | TRBV2 | . | CASSGQGAGYIQYF | TGTGCCAGCAGTGGCCAGGGGGCAGGGTACATTCAGTACTTC
. | TRBJ2-3 | TRBV11-1 | . | CASSLPGFQDTQYF | TGTGCCAGCAGCTTACCCGGGTTTCAAGATACGCAGTATTTT
. | TRBJ2-1 | TRBV20-1 | . | CSAIGEGGVYSYNEQFF | TGCAGTGCCATTGGCGAGGGGGGGGTATACTCCTACAATGAGCAGTTCTTC
. | TRBJ1-1 | TRBV6-1 | . | CASILFEGGEAFF | TGTGCCAGCATTCTTTTCGAGGGGGGTGAAGCTTTCTTT
. | TRBJ2-7 | TRBV20-1 | . | CSARPISDRTRYEQYF | TGCAGTGCTAGACCCATTTCGGACAGAACGCGCTACGAGCAGTACTTC
. | TRBJ2-6 | TRBV18 | . | CASSPPNSGANVLTF | TGTGCCAGCTCACCACCAAACTCTGGGGCCAACGTCCTGACTTTC
TRBD2 | TRBJ2-1 | TRBV3-1 | few | CASSERGNSYNEQFF | TGTGCCAGCAGTGAGCGGGGCAACTCCTACAATGAGCAGTTCTTC
. | TRBJ1-5 | TRBV12-5 | few | CASGLARSQPQHF | TGTGCTAGTGGTTTGGCAAGGAGTCAGCCCCAGCATTTT
. | TRBJ2-3 | TRBV7-8 | many | CASSSPFGTPLRSDTQYF | TGTGCCAGCAGCTCTCCCTTTGGCACGCCGCTGAGGTCAGATACGCAGTATTTT
. | TRBJ1-4 | TRBV5-1 | many | CASSLQGGTTNEKLFF | TGCGCCAGCAGCTTGCAGGGTGGAACAACTAATGAAAAACTGTTTTTT
. | TRBJ1-5 | TRBV15 | few | CATSRGGDPFNQPQHF | TGTGCCACCAGCAGAGGAGGAGATCCTTTCAATCAGCCCCAGCATTTT
TRBD1 | TRBJ2-3 | TRBV7-3 | . | CASSPTPGTGSRDTQYF | TGTGCCAGCAGCCCCACTCCCGGGACAGGGAGTCGGGATACGCAGTATTTT
. | TRBJ1-2 | TRBV19 | many | CASSIQGNYGYTF | TGTGCCAGTAGTATTCAGGGAAACTATGGCTACACCTTC
TRBD1 | TRBJ1-1 | TRBV27 | many | CASGQGAGTEAFF | TGTGCCAGCGGGCAGGGGGCGGGCACTGAAGCTTTCTTT
. | TRBJ2-1 | TRBV28 | many | CAGQGTHNEQFF | TGTGCGGGGCAGGGGACCCACAATGAGCAGTTCTTC
. | TRBJ2-1 | TRBV27 | many | CASSLRAENEQFF | TGTGCCAGCAGCTTGCGCGCAGAGAATGAGCAGTTCTTC
. | TRBJ2-5 | TRBV6-2/TRBV6-3 | many | CASSYSRQLQETQYF | TGTGCCAGCAGTTACTCTAGACAGCTCCAAGAGACCCAGTACTTC
. | TRBJ2-3 | TRBV28 | many | CASSPSHTDTQYF | TGTGCCAGCAGCCCCTCTCACACAGATACGCAGTATTTT
TRBD2 | TRBJ2-5 | TRBV5-4 | few | CASSQGLAGGEGETQYF | TGTGCCAGCAGCCAAGGACTAGCGGGAGGGGAGGGAGAGACCCAGTACTTC
. | TRBJ2-7 | TRBV2 | many | CASSLNRDSSYEQYF | TGTGCCAGCAGCCTAAACAGGGATTCGTCCTACGAGCAGTACTTC
TRBD2 | TRBJ2-7 | TRBV11-1 | many | CASSLELATAYEQYF | TGTGCCAGCAGCTTAGAACTAGCGACCGCCTACGAGCAGTACTTC
. | TRBJ1-4 | TRBV10-2 | few | CASSEANNEKLFF | TGCGCCAGCAGCGAGGCAAATAATGAAAAACTGTTTTTT
TRBD2 | TRBJ2-7 | TRBV30 | few | CAWATSGRSRGIWDEQYF | TGTGCCTGGGCAACCAGCGGGAGGAGCAGGGGAATTTGGGACGAGCAGTACTTC
. | TRBJ1-5 | TRBV4-1 | . | CASSQVPIGVNSNQPQHF | TGCGCCAGCAGCCAAGTCCCTATCGGCGTTAATAGCAATCAGCCCCAGCATTTT
. | TRBJ1-2 | TRBV20-1 | . | CSALTPNFNYGYTF | TGCAGTGCTCTAACACCGAATTTTAACTATGGCTACACCTTC
. | TRBJ1-6 | TRBV27 | . | CASSLGRLLNSPLHF | TGTGCCAGCAGTTTAGGGCGCCTCCTTAATTCACCCCTCCACTTT
. | TRBJ2-7 | TRBV19 | . | CASSTRVGYWDGSYEQYF | TGTGCCAGTAGCACCCGAGTTGGGTATTGGGATGGCTCCTACGAGCAGTACTTC
TRBD2 | TRBJ2-1 | TRBV7-2 | few | CASSWKREGFNEQFF | TGTGCCAGCAGCTGGAAGCGGGAGGGTTTCAATGAGCAGTTCTTC
. | TRBJ1-4 | TRBV6-5 | . | CASSYPTGANEKLFF | TGTGCCAGCAGTTACCCAACGGGGGCTAATGAAAAACTGTTTTTT
TRBD1 | TRBJ2-3 | TRBV7-8 | medium-sized | CASSSAVTGVSTDTQYF | TGTGCCAGCAGCTCAGCGGTTACAGGGGTCAGCACAGATACGCAGTATTTT
TRBD2 | TRBJ2-2 | TRBV27 | many | CASFNLGGWGLENTGELFF | TGTGCCAGTTTCAACCTCGGGGGGTGGGGCCTAGAAAACACCGGGGAGCTGTTTTTT
. | TRBJ2-1 | TRBV12-3/TRBV12-4 | many | CASRKEGYNEQFF | TGTGCCAGCAGGAAGGAGGGATACAATGAGCAGTTCTTC
TRBD1 | TRBJ2-5 | TRBV29-1 | . | CSVDGQGETQYF | TGCAGCGTTGACGGACAGGGAGAGACCCAGTACTTC
. | TRBJ2-6 | TRBV6-1 | many | CASSYGAGSGANVLTF | TGTGCCAGCAGTTATGGGGCAGGCTCGGGGGCCAACGTCCTGACTTTC
TRBD2 | TRBJ2-1 | TRBV30 | . | CAWSELAGPYNEQFF | TGTGCCTGGAGTGAACTAGCGGGACCTTACAATGAGCAGTTCTTC
TRBD1 | TRBJ1-1 | TRBV12-3/TRBV12-4 | many | CASTPPRADRETEAFF | TGTGCCAGCACACCTCCCAGGGCGGACAGGGAGACTGAAGCTTTCTTT
TRBD2 | TRBJ2-1 | TRBV6-1 | many | CASSYREREIDEQFF | TGTGCCAGCAGTTATAGGGAGCGGGAGATTGATGAGCAGTTCTTC
. | TRBJ1-2 | TRBV20-1 | . | CSERGDGDGYTF | TGCAGCGAGAGAGGGGATGGAGATGGCTACACCTTC
. | TRBJ2-2 | TRBV27 | few | CASSLGGLTGGELFF | TGTGCCAGCAGTTTAGGGGGCCTCACGGGCGGGGAGCTGTTTTTT
. | TRBJ2-2 | TRBV20-1 | . | CSANRPRGTGELFF | TGCAGTGCTAACCGGCCGCGAGGCACCGGGGAGCTGTTTTTT
TRBD1 | TRBJ1-5 | TRBV7-2 | few | CASSLLSRGGNQPQHF | TGTGCCAGCAGCTTATTGTCCAGGGGGGGCAATCAGCCCCAGCATTTT
. | TRBJ1-5 | TRBV25-1 | many | CASSESGPDSNQPQHF | TGTGCCAGCAGTGAATCAGGCCCTGATAGCAATCAGCCCCAGCATTTT
. | TRBJ1-1 | TRBV2 | many | CASRQYTEAFF | TGTGCCAGCAGACAGTACACTGAAGCTTTCTTT
TRBD2 | TRBJ2-7 | TRBV18 | . | CASSPATTSGSYEQYF | TGTGCCAGCTCACCAGCTACAACTAGCGGCTCCTACGAGCAGTACTTC
. | TRBJ2-5 | TRBV6-1 | few | CASSGLIGGYF | TGTGCCAGCAGTGGCCTGATAGGGGGGTACTTC
. | TRBJ2-1 | TRBV6-2/TRBV6-3 | few | CASSPHYWGSYNEQFF | TGTGCCAGCAGCCCCCATTACTGGGGCTCCTACAATGAGCAGTTCTTC
. | TRBJ2-6 | TRBV7-9 | . | CASSSPIGTGVRLSGANVLTF | TGTGCCAGCAGCTCGCCTATCGGGACGGGCGTTCGCCTATCTGGGGCCAACGTCCTGACTTTC
TRBD1 | TRBJ1-2 | TRBV7-9 | . | CASSLANGQEGYGYTF | TGTGCCAGCAGCTTAGCGAATGGACAGGAGGGCTATGGCTACACCTTC
. | TRBJ1-5 | TRBV7-2 | . | CASSSHGFGGQPQHF | TGTGCCAGCAGCTCCCACGGGTTTGGGGGCCAGCCCCAGCATTTT